This T cell receptor beta chain was captured by sequencing in a study of shared clonotypes between healthy human individuals. The CDR3 extends over 14 amino acids. CDR1 and CDR2 (germline): MDHEN, SYDVKM. V lost 4 bases and J lost 6, with 13 bases in between. Sorted subsets were amplified in replicate PCRs using around 220 ng DNA, tens of thousands of T cell genomes. Sequenced by immunoSEQ multiplex PCR; TCRdb stores in-frame clones only, minus some. The sample contains 2 million to 2.5 million clones, 90% to 97% of which appear only once. Investigators divided CD4+ cells into CD45RA+ naive and CD45RA-negative memory subsets.

The source material was naive CD4+ T cells sorted from blood. Subset given: CD45RA+ positively selected. This sequence joins TRBV28 and TRBJ2-1, with unresolved D. This TCR was sampled from a man aged 18-30 years in good health. This CDR3 is CASSSETWGNEQFF. As DNA, the CDR3 is TGTGCCAGCAGTTCCGAGACCTGGGGCAATGAGCAGTTCTTC.